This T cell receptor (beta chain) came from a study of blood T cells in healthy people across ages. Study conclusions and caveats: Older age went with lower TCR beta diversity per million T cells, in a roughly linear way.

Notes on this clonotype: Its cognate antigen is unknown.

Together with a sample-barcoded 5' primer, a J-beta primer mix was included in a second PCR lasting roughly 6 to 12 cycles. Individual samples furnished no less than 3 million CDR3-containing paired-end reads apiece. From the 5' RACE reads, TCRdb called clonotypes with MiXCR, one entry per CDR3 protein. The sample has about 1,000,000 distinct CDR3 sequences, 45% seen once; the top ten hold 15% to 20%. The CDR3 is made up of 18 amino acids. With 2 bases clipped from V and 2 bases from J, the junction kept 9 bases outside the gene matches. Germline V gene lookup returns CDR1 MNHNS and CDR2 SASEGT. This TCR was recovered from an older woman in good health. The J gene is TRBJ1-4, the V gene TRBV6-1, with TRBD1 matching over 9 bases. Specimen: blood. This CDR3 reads CASSELGNRGPTNEKLFF. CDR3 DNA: TGTGCCAGCAGTGAATTGGGTAACAGGGGGCCGACTAATGAAAAACTGTTTTTT.